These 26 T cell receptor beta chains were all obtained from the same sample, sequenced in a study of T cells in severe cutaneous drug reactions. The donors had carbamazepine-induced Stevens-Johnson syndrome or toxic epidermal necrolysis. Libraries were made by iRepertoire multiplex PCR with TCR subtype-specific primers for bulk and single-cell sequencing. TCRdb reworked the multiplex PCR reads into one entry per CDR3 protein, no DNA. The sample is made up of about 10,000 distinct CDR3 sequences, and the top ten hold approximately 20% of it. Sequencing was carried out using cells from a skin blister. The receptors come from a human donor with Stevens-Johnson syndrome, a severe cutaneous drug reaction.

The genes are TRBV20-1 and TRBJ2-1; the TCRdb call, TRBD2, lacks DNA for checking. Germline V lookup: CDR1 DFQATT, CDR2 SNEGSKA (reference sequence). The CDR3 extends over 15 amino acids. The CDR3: CSARDKEGPYNEQFF.

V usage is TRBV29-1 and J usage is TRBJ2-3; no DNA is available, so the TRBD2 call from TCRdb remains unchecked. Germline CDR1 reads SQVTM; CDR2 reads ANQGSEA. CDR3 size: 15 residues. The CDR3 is CSVERLISGTDTQYF.

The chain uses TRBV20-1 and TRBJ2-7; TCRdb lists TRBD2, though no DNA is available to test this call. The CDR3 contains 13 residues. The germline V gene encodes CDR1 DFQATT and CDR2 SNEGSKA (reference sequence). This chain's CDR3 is CSASPEGGYEQYF.

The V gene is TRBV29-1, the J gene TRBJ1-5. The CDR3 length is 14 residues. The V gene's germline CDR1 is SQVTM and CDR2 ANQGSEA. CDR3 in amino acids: CSVEEKEFCQPQHF.

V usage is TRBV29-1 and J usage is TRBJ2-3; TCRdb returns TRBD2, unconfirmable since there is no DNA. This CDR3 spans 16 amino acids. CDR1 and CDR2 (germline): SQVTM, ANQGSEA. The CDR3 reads CSAGLAGGPKMDTQYF.

CDR3 protein: CASSLNSGSGANVLTF. The rearrangement uses TRBV12-3 or TRBV12-4 and TRBJ2-6; without DNA, the TCRdb call of TRBD2 cannot be checked. The CDR3 length is 16 residues.

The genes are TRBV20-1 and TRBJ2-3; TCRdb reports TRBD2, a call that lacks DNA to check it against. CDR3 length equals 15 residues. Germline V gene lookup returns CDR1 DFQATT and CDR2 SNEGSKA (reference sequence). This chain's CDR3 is CSVNSGRHITDTQYF.

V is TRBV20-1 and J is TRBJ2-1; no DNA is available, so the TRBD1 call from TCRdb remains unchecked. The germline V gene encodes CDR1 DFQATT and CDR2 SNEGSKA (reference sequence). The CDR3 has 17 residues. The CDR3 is CSATRQSSRRAYNEQFF.

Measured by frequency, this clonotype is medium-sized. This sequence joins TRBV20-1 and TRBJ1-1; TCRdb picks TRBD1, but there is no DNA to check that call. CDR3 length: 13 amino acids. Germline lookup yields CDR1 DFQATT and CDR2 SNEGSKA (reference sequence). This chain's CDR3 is CSAREGQYTEAFF.

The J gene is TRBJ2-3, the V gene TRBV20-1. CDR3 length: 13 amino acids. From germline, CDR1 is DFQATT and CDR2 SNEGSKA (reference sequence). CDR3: CSAPRQGTDTQYF.

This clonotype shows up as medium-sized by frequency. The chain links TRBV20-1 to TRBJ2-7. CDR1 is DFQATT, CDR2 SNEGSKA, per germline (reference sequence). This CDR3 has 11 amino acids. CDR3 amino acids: CSAKTLYEQYF.

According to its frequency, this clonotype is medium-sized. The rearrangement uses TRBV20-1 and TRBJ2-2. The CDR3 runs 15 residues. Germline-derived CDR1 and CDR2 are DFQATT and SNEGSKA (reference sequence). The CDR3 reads CSARGDTLNTGELFF.

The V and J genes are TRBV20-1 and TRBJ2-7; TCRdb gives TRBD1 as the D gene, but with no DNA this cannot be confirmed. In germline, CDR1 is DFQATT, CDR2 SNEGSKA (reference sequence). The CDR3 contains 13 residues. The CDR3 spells CSARAGQAFEQYF.

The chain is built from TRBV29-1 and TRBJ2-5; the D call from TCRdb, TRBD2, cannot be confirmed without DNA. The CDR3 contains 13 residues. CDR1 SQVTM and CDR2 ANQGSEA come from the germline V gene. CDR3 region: CSVGAGTQPGQYF. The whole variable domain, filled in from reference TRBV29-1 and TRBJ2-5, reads SAVISQKPSRDICQRGTSLTIQCQVDSQVTMMFWYRQQPGQSLTLIATANQGSEATYESGFVIDKFPISRPNLTFSTLTVSNMSPEDSSIYLCSVGAGTQPGQYFGPGTRLLVL.

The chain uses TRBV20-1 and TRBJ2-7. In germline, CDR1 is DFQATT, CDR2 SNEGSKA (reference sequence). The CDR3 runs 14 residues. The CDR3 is CSARARGWTYEQYF.

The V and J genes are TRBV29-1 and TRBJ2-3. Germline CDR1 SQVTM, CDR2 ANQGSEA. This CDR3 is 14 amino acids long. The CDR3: CSVSRSPSTDTQYF.

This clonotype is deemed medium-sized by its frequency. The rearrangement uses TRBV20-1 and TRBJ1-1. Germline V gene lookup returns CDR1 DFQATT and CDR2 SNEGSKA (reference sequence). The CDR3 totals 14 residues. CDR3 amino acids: CSARDRVGLTEAFF.

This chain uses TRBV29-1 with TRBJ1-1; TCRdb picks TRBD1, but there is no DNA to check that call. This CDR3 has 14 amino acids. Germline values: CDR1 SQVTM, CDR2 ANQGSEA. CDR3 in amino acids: CSVVTGPMNTEAFF. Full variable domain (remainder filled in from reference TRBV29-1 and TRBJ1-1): SAVISQKPSRDICQRGTSLTIQCQVDSQVTMMFWYRQQPGQSLTLIATANQGSEATYESGFVIDKFPISRPNLTFSTLTVSNMSPEDSSIYLCSVVTGPMNTEAFFGQGTRLTVV.

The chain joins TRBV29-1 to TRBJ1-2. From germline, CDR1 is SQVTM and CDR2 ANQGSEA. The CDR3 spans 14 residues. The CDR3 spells CSVEDRQDEGGYTF. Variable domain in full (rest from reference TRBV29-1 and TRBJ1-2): SAVISQKPSRDICQRGTSLTIQCQVDSQVTMMFWYRQQPGQSLTLIATANQGSEATYESGFVIDKFPISRPNLTFSTLTVSNMSPEDSSIYLCSVEDRQDEGGYTFGSGTRLTVV.

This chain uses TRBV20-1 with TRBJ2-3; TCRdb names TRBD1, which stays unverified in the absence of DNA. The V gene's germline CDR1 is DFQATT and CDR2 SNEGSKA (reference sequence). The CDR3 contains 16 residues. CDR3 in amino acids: CSAYQPGRERGDTQYF.

This CDR3 reads CSALPQGNSEQYF. The chain combines TRBV29-1 with TRBJ2-7; no DNA is available, so the TRBD1 call from TCRdb remains unchecked. CDR1 and CDR2 (germline): SQVTM, ANQGSEA. The CDR3 spans 13 residues.

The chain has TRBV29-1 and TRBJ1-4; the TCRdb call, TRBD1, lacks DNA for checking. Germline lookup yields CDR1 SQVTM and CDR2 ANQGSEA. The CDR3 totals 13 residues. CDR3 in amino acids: CSVLQASGEKLFF. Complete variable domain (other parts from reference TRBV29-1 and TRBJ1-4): SAVISQKPSRDICQRGTSLTIQCQVDSQVTMMFWYRQQPGQSLTLIATANQGSEATYESGFVIDKFPISRPNLTFSTLTVSNMSPEDSSIYLCSVLQASGEKLFFGSGTQLSVL.

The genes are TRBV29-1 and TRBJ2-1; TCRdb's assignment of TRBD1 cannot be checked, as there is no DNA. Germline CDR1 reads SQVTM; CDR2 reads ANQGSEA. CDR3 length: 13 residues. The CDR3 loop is CSVQAYRDNEQFF.

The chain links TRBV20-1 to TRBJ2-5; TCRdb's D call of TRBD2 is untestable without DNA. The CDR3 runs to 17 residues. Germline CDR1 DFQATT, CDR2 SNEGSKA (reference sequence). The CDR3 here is CSAVTGTSGSAQETQYF.

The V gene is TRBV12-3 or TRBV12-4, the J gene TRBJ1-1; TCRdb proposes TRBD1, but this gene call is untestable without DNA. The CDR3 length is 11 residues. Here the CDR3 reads CASTINRAPFF.

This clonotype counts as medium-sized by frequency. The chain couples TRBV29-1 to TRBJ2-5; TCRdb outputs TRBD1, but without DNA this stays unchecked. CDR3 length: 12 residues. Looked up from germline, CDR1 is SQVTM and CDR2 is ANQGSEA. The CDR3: CSSGQGIETQYF.